The sequence of this T cell receptor (beta chain) was determined in a study of blood T cells in healthy people across ages. Study-wide points: The donors' CMV status was not determined, possibly confounding changes in expanded clonotypes.

The authors ran a second PCR of 7 to 11 cycles using a sample-barcoded 5' primer and a J-beta primer mix. Each cDNA molecule, via a template-switch adaptor with 12 random nucleotides, was tagged. Each CDR3 protein gets one entry after TCRdb re-called the 5' RACE reads with MiXCR. The repertoire holds about 630,000 distinct CDR3 sequences, with roughly 20% as singletons. Individuals who donated were healthy Caucasians from Russia aged roughly 6 to 90. Every sample had a minimum of 6 million PBMCs isolated. From germline, CDR1 is DFQATT and CDR2 SNEGSKA (reference sequence). With 3 bases clipped from V and 3 bases from J, the junction kept 8 bases outside the gene matches. The CDR3 consists of 15 residues. About this clonotype itself: Its antigen is still unknown.

The chain recombines TRBV20-1 with TRBJ2-7; 10 bases align to TRBD2. The sequenced sample was blood. The receptor was derived from a man in his 70s in good health. As DNA, the CDR3 is TGCAGTGCTAGGCCCCATTCTAGCGGGAGCTACGAGCAGTACTTC. This gives the protein CSARPHSSGSYEQYF.